Presented here are 28 T cell receptor beta chains from one specimen sequenced in a study of cytomegalovirus exposure and HLA in healthy donors. The PCR used 60 Vbeta and 13 Jbeta primers. Data came from immunoSEQ multiplex PCR; TCRdb stores just in-frame clones and leaves some out. This table has over 110,000 clones, roughly 80% appearing once. Sequences were obtained from PBMCs. These receptors all come from a man aged 35 to 55 in good health and CMV-seronegative.

In DNA form, the CDR3 reads TGTGCCAGCAGCTTGGGTGTAGCGGTAGCCTACGAGCAGTACTTC. Translated, it gives CASSLGVAVAYEQYF. This rearrangement joins TRBV5-4 to TRBJ2-7; D perhaps matches TRBD2 (6 bases). The CDR3 contains 15 residues. CDR1 and CDR2 (germline): SGHNT, YYREEE (reference sequence). V lost 0 bases and J lost 2, with 12 bases in between.

Note on this clone: A junction boundary mismatches the germline segment, possibly from a read error. J is TRBJ1-5 and V is TRBV28; D perhaps matches TRBD1 (5 bases). The CDR3 has 11 amino acids. Germline V gene sequence: CDR1 MDHEN, CDR2 SYDVKM. The CDR3 region has the DNA TGTGCCAGCAGTTTATGGGCAGGGATGGATTTT. Its translation is CASSLWAGMDF.

This chain uses TRBV6-5 with TRBJ2-5, with D perhaps matching TRBD2 (5 bases). The CDR3 spans 13 residues. Trimming took off 6 bases at V and 5 bases at J, with 13 bases between the two ends. Germline values: CDR1 MNHEY, CDR2 SVGAGI. The CDR3 nucleotides are TGTGCCAGCAGGTCTACGGGAAAGGAGACCCAGTACTTC. This gives the protein CASRSTGKETQYF.

The CDR3 DNA reads as TGTGCCATCAGACCGGGACTAAACAATGAGCAGTTCTTC. Translating gives CAIRPGLNNEQFF. This chain joins TRBV10-3 and TRBJ2-1; 7 bases are shared with TRBD2. This CDR3 contains 13 residues. V lost 6 bases to trimming and J lost 5 bases; unmatched junction nucleotides: 4. CDR1 ENHRY and CDR2 SYGVKD come from the germline V gene.

The V call is TRBV11-3, the J call TRBJ2-7, with 7 bases lining up with TRBD1. The CDR3 contains 13 residues. CDR1 and CDR2 from the germline V gene are SGHNT and YENEEA. Losses at the gene ends were 6 bases for V and 3 bases for J; bases not matched to a gene: 5. CDR3 residues: CASSPGQSYEQYF. The DNA for the CDR3 is TGTGCCAGCAGTCCGGGACAGAGCTACGAGCAGTACTTC.

The chain has TRBV28 and TRBJ1-1, with a weak D call TRBD1 (5 bases). The CDR3 loop spans 11 amino acids. CDR1 and CDR2 from the germline V gene are MDHEN and SYDVKM. The ends were cut back, 7 bases at V and 8 bases at J, with 11 bases in the middle. The CDR3 loop is CASTGQGEAFF. CDR3 DNA sequence: TGTGCCAGCACTGGGCAGGGAGAAGCTTTCTTT.

The rearrangement links TRBV29-1 to TRBJ2-7; 7 bases fit TRBD1. Germline V lookup: CDR1 SQVTM, CDR2 ANQGSEA. Trimming removed 3 bases from V and 6 bases from J; junction bases left unmatched: 5. The CDR3 consists of 12 residues. This chain's CDR3 is CSVEEQGREQYF. Written as DNA, the CDR3 is TGCAGCGTTGAGGAACAGGGGCGCGAGCAGTACTTC.

This clone was seen a handful of times. V gene TRBV6-5 combines with J gene TRBJ1-4; D is ambiguous. Germline V gives CDR1 MNHEY, CDR2 SVGAGI. The V and J ends lost 6 bases and 0 bases respectively, with 5 bases between them. The CDR3 loop spans 13 amino acids. The CDR3 nucleotides read TGTGCCAGCAGCCCCGCAACTAATGAAAAACTGTTTTTT. Its protein is CASSPATNEKLFF.

V gene TRBV6-1 combines with J gene TRBJ2-2; D gene unclear. The CDR3 has 13 amino acids. V was pared by 4 bases and J by 6 bases, with 9 bases between. Per the germline V gene, CDR1 is MNHNS and CDR2 is SASEGT. The CDR3 DNA is TGTGCCAGCAGTGCCCTTATAGCCGGGGAGCTGTTTTTT. It yields the protein CASSALIAGELFF.

This rearrangement joins TRBV20-1 to TRBJ2-1; D not resolved. Germline V gene lookup returns CDR1 DFQATT and CDR2 SNEGSKA (reference sequence). The CDR3 is 11 amino acids. V was cut by 5 bases and J by 5 bases, with 7 bases left in between. CDR3 amino acids: CSAYFDNEQFF. CDR3 sequence (DNA): TGCAGTGCTTATTTCGACAATGAGCAGTTCTTC.

In its sample, this clone was seen once. The rearrangement links TRBV29-1 to TRBJ2-5; maybe TRBD1 (5 bases). The DNA end is a closer match to TRBJ2-7, so the J assignment may be wrong. CDR3 length equals 12 residues. Germline-derived CDR1 and CDR2 are SQVTM and ANQGSEA. This CDR3 is CSVGRGSYEQYF. For the CDR3, the DNA is TGCAGCGTTGGTAGGGGTTCCTACGAGCAGTACTTC.

A word on this clone: The sample holds other DNA sequences that translate to the same CDR3. The J gene is TRBJ1-2, the V gene TRBV5-1; D is uncertain. The CDR3 totals 19 residues. The V and J ends lost 0 bases and 4 bases respectively, with 25 bases between them. From germline, CDR1 is SGHRS and CDR2 YFSETQ. The chain's CDR3 is CASSLATVGRSHLSYGYTF. CDR3 nucleotides: TGCGCCAGCAGCTTGGCCACCGTGGGCAGGTCCCACCTTAGCTATGGCTACACCTTC.

The chain joins TRBV19 to TRBJ2-1; possibly TRBD2 for D (5 bases). Trimming removed 2 bases at V and 7 bases at J, with 12 bases between. Germline V gives CDR1 LNHDA, CDR2 SQIVND (reference sequence). CDR3 length: 14 amino acids. CDR3 sequence (DNA): TGTGCCAGTAGTATAAAGGAACTAGAAAATGAGCAGTTCTTC. Residues: CASSIKELENEQFF.

The chain links TRBV6-5 to TRBJ2-5; the D gene is possibly TRBD2 (5 bases). Germline assignment: CDR1 MNHEY and CDR2 SVGAGI. CDR3 size: 13 residues. The V and J ends lost 6 bases and 2 bases respectively, with 10 bases between them. This CDR3 is CASRRGLQETQYF. The CDR3 DNA follows: TGTGCCAGCAGACGAGGACTTCAAGAGACCCAGTACTTC.

V is TRBV28 and J is TRBJ2-2; 11 bases are shared with TRBD2. The CDR3 is made up of 16 amino acids. With 1 base clipped from V and 5 bases from J, the junction kept 3 bases outside the gene matches. Germline V gene sequence: CDR1 MDHEN, CDR2 SYDVKM. CDR3 in DNA: TGTGCCAGCAGTTTATTTAGCGGGGGGGCAACCGGGGAGCTGTTTTTT. It translates to CASSLFSGGATGELFF.

This sequence joins TRBV19 and TRBJ1-5; D may be TRBD1 (6 bases). Trimming shortened V by 6 bases and J by 3 bases, and 21 bases separated the two germline ends. The CDR3 sequence is 17 residues long. The germline V gene has CDR1 LNHDA and CDR2 SQIVND (reference sequence). CDR3 DNA sequence: TGTGCCAGTAGAGCCACAAGATCGACAGGTTCCAATCAGCCCCAGCATTTT. Translating gives CASRATRSTGSNQPQHF.

The rearrangement joins TRBV7-8 to TRBJ2-5; weak D call: TRBD2 (5 bases). There are 14 residues in the CDR3. V lost 2 bases and J 1 base, leaving 8 bases between the germline ends. Germline CDR1 reads SGHVS; CDR2 reads FQNEAQ. The CDR3 sequence: CASSLRETQETQYF. Here the CDR3 DNA reads TGTGCCAGCAGCTTAAGGGAGACCCAAGAGACCCAGTACTTC.

This clone showed up just a few times. This chain links TRBV4-3 with TRBJ1-5; D is unresolved. Trimming cost V 0 bases and J 0 bases, with 3 bases left between them. Germline V gene lookup returns CDR1 LGHNA and CDR2 YSLEER. The CDR3 extends over 14 amino acids. The CDR3 protein is CASSQDYSNQPQHF. The CDR3 DNA is TGCGCCAGCAGCCAAGATTATAGCAATCAGCCCCAGCATTTT.

This chain joins TRBV7-9 and TRBJ2-3; 9 bases fit TRBD1. Germline-derived CDR1 and CDR2 are SEHNR and FQNEAQ (reference sequence). After removal of 5 bases from V and 0 bases from J, the junction contained 6 bases not matched to a gene. There are 16 residues in the CDR3. This CDR3 reads CASSPRTGASTDTQYF. CDR3 nucleotide sequence: TGTGCCAGCAGCCCCCGGACAGGGGCCAGCACAGATACGCAGTATTTT.

The chain couples TRBV7-9 to TRBJ2-1; D may be TRBD2 (5 bases). The V gene lost 3 bases and the J gene lost 2 bases, with 11 bases spanning the gap. CDR1 is SEHNR, CDR2 FQNEAQ, per germline (reference sequence). There are 15 residues in the CDR3. Here the CDR3 DNA reads TGTGCCAGCAGCTTTGGGGAGATGGCCTACAATGAGCAGTTCTTC. Its translation is CASSFGEMAYNEQFF.

The rearrangement joins TRBV11-2 to TRBJ2-7; tentatively, D is TRBD1 (6 bases). V lost 6 bases and J 5 bases, leaving 14 bases between the germline ends. Germline loops: CDR1 SGHAT, CDR2 FQNNGV. The CDR3 has 13 amino acids. The CDR3 loop is CASRLTGSHEQYF. Written as DNA, the CDR3 is TGTGCCAGCAGGCTCACAGGGTCCCACGAGCAGTACTTC.

This sequence joins TRBV2 and TRBJ1-2, with 9 bases lining up with TRBD1. Germline trimming cut 6 bases from V and 5 bases from J; bases unmatched to any gene: 4. This CDR3 has 13 residues. In germline, CDR1 is SNHLY, CDR2 FYNNEI. The CDR3 bases are TGTGCCAGCAGCCTAGACAGGGGGTATGGCTACACCTTC. It codes for CASSLDRGYGYTF.

The chain has TRBV27 and TRBJ1-5, with 11 nucleotides matching TRBD1. CDR1 and CDR2 from the germline V gene are MNHEY and SMNVEV (reference sequence). Germline trimming cut 5 bases from V and 11 bases from J; bases unmatched to any gene: 11. This CDR3 has 15 residues. The CDR3 region has the DNA TGTGCCAGCAGTAAAACCGGGACAGGGGGTTTGGCCCAGCATTTT. It specifies CASSKTGTGGLAQHF.

Details on this clone: One end of the junction varies from germline; a read error may be responsible. The V gene is TRBV7-7, the J gene TRBJ2-5, with D maybe TRBD1 (5 bases). Near its end, the DNA agrees better with TRBJ2-7, so the J call may be wrong. Germline CDR1 and CDR2: SSHAT and FNYEAQ (reference sequence). This CDR3 spans 13 amino acids. CDR3 sequence (DNA): TGTGCTAGCAGCGCTGACAGAAACTACGAGCAGTACTTC. As protein: CASSADRNYEQYF.

V gene TRBV7-2 combines with J gene TRBJ2-1, with TRBD2 identical over 11 bases. CDR3 length: 17 amino acids. Germline trimming cut 5 bases from V and 4 bases from J; bases unmatched to any gene: 10. Germline-derived CDR1 and CDR2 are SGHTA and FQGNSA. The CDR3 sequence: CASSPRLAGKFYNEQFF. The CDR3 region has the DNA TGTGCCAGCAGCCCAAGACTAGCGGGGAAATTTTACAATGAGCAGTTCTTC.

The rearrangement links TRBV10-3 to TRBJ2-5; possible D gene TRBD1, 6 bases. Matching the DNA end better, TRBJ2-7 makes the J call doubtful. The CDR3 is made up of 12 amino acids. The germline V gene has CDR1 ENHRY and CDR2 SYGVKD. CDR3 DNA sequence: TGTGCCATCAGTGGGACAGCGCACGAGCAGTACTTC. As protein: CAISGTAHEQYF.

The chain links TRBV15 to TRBJ1-2; 10 nucleotides align to TRBD1. Germline lookup yields CDR1 LNHNV and CDR2 YYDKDF (reference sequence). The CDR3 loop spans 16 amino acids. After removal of 1 base from V and 0 bases from J, the junction contained 2 bases not matched to a gene. CDR3 bases: TGTGCCACCAGCAGAGGACAGGGGGCGACTAACTATGGCTACACCTTC. Residues: CATSRGQGATNYGYTF.

The chain uses TRBV27 and TRBJ2-2; TRBD2 is a possible D gene (7 bases). V was pared by 7 bases and J by 5 bases, with 20 bases between. The CDR3 contains 16 residues. Germline CDR1 is MNHEY and CDR2 is SMNVEV (reference sequence). The CDR3 nucleotides are TGTGCCAGCAACCTATCGGATAGGGGGGGAACCGGGGAGCTGTTTTTT. Protein sequence: CASNLSDRGGTGELFF.